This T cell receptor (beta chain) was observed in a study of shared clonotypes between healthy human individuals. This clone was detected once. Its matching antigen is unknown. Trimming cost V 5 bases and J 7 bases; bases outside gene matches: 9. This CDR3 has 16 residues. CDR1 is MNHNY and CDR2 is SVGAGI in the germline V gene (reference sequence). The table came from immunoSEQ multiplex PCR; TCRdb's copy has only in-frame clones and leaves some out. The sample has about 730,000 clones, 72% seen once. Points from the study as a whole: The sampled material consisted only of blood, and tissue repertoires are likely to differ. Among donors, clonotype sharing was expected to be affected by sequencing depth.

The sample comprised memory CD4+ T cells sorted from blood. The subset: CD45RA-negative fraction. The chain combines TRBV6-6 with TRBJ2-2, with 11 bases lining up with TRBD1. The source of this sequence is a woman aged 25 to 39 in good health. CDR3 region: CASSPGQGELGGELFF. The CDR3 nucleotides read TGTGCCAGCAGTCCGGGACAGGGGGAATTAGGCGGGGAGCTGTTTTTT.